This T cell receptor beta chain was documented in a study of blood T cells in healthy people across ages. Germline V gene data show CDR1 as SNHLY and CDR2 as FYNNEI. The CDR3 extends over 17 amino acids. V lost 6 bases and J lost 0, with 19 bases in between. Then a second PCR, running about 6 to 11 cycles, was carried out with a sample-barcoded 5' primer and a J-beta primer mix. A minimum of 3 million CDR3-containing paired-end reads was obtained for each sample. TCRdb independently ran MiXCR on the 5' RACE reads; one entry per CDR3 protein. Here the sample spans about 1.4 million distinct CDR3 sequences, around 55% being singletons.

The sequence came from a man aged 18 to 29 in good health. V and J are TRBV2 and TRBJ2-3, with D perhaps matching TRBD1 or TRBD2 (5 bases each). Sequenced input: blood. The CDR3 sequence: CASRGLLGESSTDTQYF. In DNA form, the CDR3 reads TGTGCCAGCAGAGGCCTCTTGGGGGAAAGTAGCACAGATACGCAGTATTTT.